This T cell receptor beta chain was sequenced in a study of T cell responses to AZD1222 COVID-19 vaccine. Per germline, CDR1 SGHAT and CDR2 FQNNGV. The V and J ends lost 0 bases and 2 bases respectively, with 13 bases between them. The CDR3 sequence is 16 residues long. The table came from immunoSEQ multiplex PCR; TCRdb's copy has only in-frame clones and leaves some out. The sample consists of about 140,000 clones, 80% to 95% of them appearing once. The J gene is TRBJ1-1, the V gene TRBV11-2; possibly TRBD1 for D (6 bases). The sequence was obtained from an adult who received the AZD1222 COVID-19 vaccine. The sample consisted of peripheral blood, taken 28 days after the second AZD1222 dose. CDR3 sequence: CASSLDLRQENTEAFF. The CDR3 DNA reads as TGTGCCAGCAGCTTAGATCTGCGACAGGAAAACACTGAAGCTTTCTTT.